The 22 T cell receptor beta chains given below trace back to one sample, sequenced in a study of shared clonotypes between healthy human individuals. TCRdb's table, derived via immunoSEQ multiplex PCR, lists solely in-frame clones and lacks some. Counted here are millions of clones, 85% to 95% occurring once; the ten biggest clones make up about 0.39%. Sequencing was performed on naive CD4+ T cells from PBMCs. Noted subset: CD45RA+ positively selected. The receptors come from a man younger than 35 in good health. Some clones in this sample may be carry-over from other donors' samples.

With regard to this clone: Other DNA sequences in the same sample also yield this CDR3. This chain connects TRBV9 to TRBJ1-3, with unresolved D. V lost 0 bases to trimming and J lost 4 bases, with 14 bases between them. The CDR3 consists of 16 residues. CDR1 and CDR2 from the germline V gene are SGDLS and YYNGEE. CDR3 sequence: CASSVASGLSGNTIYF. CDR3 nucleotides: TGTGCCAGCAGCGTAGCATCCGGGTTATCAGGAAACACCATATATTTT.

V usage is TRBV28 and J usage is TRBJ2-3; D is unclear. The CDR3 length is 11 residues. Deletions cut 6 bases from V and 4 bases from J, with 5 bases between. The V gene's germline CDR1 is MDHEN and CDR2 SYDVKM. DNA for the CDR3: TGTGCCAGCAGGGGATCAGATACGCAGTATTTT. Its protein product is CASRGSDTQYF.

The chain joins TRBV27 to TRBJ1-5; the match to TRBD1 covers 7 bases. V lost 5 bases and J lost 2; bases outside the gene matches: 6. The CDR3 is 15 residues long. Germline assignment: CDR1 MNHEY and CDR2 SMNVEV (reference sequence). In DNA form, the CDR3 reads TGTGCCAGCAGTACGGGACAGCGTCGCAATCAGCCCCAGCATTTT. It yields the protein CASSTGQRRNQPQHF.

This clone was seen only once. The chain has TRBV27 and TRBJ1-2; D is ambiguous. With 3 bases removed from V and 6 bases from J, the gap between germline ends came to 11 bases. This CDR3 has 13 residues. CDR1 is MNHEY, CDR2 SMNVEV, per germline (reference sequence). The CDR3 DNA reads as TGTGCCAGCAGTTTTAACAGTGGCAATGGCTACACCTTC. The encoded protein is CASSFNSGNGYTF.

The gene calls are TRBV29-1 and TRBJ2-5; TRBD1 might be the D (6 bases). Trimming left V 2 bases short and J 7 bases short, with 20 bases between. There are 15 residues in the CDR3. Germline V CDR1 and CDR2: SQVTM, ANQGSEA. The CDR3 DNA reads TGCAGCGTTGAATTGGGCTCAGGGGTCAGTGGGACCCAGTACTTC. This gives the protein CSVELGSGVSGTQYF. Based on the CDR3 plus reference TRBV29-1 and TRBJ2-5, the full variable domain is SAVISQKPSRDICQRGTSLTIQCQVDSQVTMMFWYRQQPGQSLTLIATANQGSEATYESGFVIDKFPISRPNLTFSTLTVSNMSPEDSSIYLCSVELGSGVSGTQYFGPGTRLLVL.

The rearrangement uses TRBV7-2 and TRBJ2-7; D not certain. The CDR3 runs 14 residues. With 2 bases removed from V and 0 bases from J, the gap between germline ends came to 8 bases. Germline V gene sequence: CDR1 SGHTA, CDR2 FQGNSA. CDR3 bases: TGTGCCAGCAGCTTAATGCGTCACTCCTACGAGCAGTACTTC. Translating gives CASSLMRHSYEQYF.

Of note for this clone: In the same sample, other DNA sequences code for this CDR3. The chain uses TRBV9 and TRBJ2-6; D uncertain. This CDR3 has 15 amino acids. V was trimmed by 0 bases and J by 3 bases, leaving 7 bases between them. CDR1 SGDLS and CDR2 YYNGEE come from the germline V gene. In DNA form, the CDR3 reads TGTGCCAGCAGCGTAGGGGGAAGTGGGGCCAACGTCCTGACTTTC. Its translation: CASSVGGSGANVLTF.

V usage is TRBV5-1 and J usage is TRBJ2-3, with D hard to call. In germline, CDR1 is SGHRS, CDR2 YFSETQ. V was shortened by 0 bases and J by 0 bases, with 11 bases between the two germline ends. This CDR3 is built from 16 residues. The CDR3 protein is CASSLARSDSTDTQYF. In DNA, the CDR3 is TGCGCCAGCAGCTTGGCTAGAAGCGACAGCACAGATACGCAGTATTTT. Complete variable domain (other parts from reference TRBV5-1 and TRBJ2-3): KAGVTQTPRYLIKTRGQQVTLSCSPISGHRSVSWYQQTPGQGLQFLFEYFSETQRNKGNFPGRFSGRQFSNSRSEMNVSTLELGDSALYLCASSLARSDSTDTQYFGPGTRLTVL.

Concerning this clone: This same CDR3 is encoded by further DNA sequences in the sample. The chain recombines TRBV7-3 with TRBJ2-2; 9 nucleotides match TRBD1. CDR1 and CDR2 (germline): SGHTA, FQGTGA. The J segment lost 3 bases and the V segment lost 2 bases, leaving 4 bases of the junction unmatched. This CDR3 is 16 amino acids long. The CDR3 nucleotides read TGTGCCAGCAGCTTACGTGGGGACAGGGACACCGGGGAGCTGTTTTTT. Residues: CASSLRGDRDTGELFF.

The chain is built from TRBV5-4 and TRBJ2-1; 7 bases are shared with TRBD2. CDR3 size: 15 residues. Germline values: CDR1 SGHNT, CDR2 YYREEE (reference sequence). V shed 2 bases, J shed 5 bases, and the junction held 7 bases outside the gene matches. The DNA of the CDR3 is TGTGCCAGCAGCTTATCTAGCGGAGTCCACAATGAGCAGTTCTTC. Protein: CASSLSSGVHNEQFF.

The chain links TRBV19 to TRBJ2-2, with TRBD1 as a possible D gene (6 bases). The CDR3 runs 13 residues. Germline assignment: CDR1 LNHDA and CDR2 SQIVND (reference sequence). With 4 bases removed from V and 6 bases from J, the gap between germline ends came to 9 bases. The CDR3 sequence is CASSTPGAGELFF. The CDR3 DNA sequence: TGTGCCAGTAGTACCCCAGGGGCCGGGGAGCTGTTTTTT.

V is TRBV6-6 and J is TRBJ2-1; TRBD2 aligns across 10 bases. The length of the CDR3 is 15 residues. CDR1 and CDR2 (germline): MNHNY, SVGAGI (reference sequence). Trimming removed 2 bases from V and 7 bases from J; junction bases left unmatched: 5. The CDR3 sequence is CASSYGSSGRNEQFF. CDR3 nucleotides: TGTGCCAGCAGTTACGGATCTAGCGGGAGAAATGAGCAGTTCTTC.

The chain uses TRBV9 and TRBJ1-1; unclear D gene. The CDR3 has 15 residues. V was trimmed by 1 base and J by 0 bases, leaving 10 bases between them. Germline V gene lookup returns CDR1 SGDLS and CDR2 YYNGEE. The CDR3 bases are TGTGCCAGCAGCGTATTATCCCAGATGAACACTGAAGCTTTCTTT. This encodes CASSVLSQMNTEAFF.

The CDR3 DNA sequence: TGTGCCAGCAGCCAAGTCCTGGGTCCGATGGATAGCGGTTTACCCTCCTACAATGAGCAGTTCTTC. It codes for CASSQVLGPMDSGLPSYNEQFF. The chain links TRBV4-2 to TRBJ2-1, with a tentative D call TRBD2 (6 bases). The CDR3 contains 22 residues. V dropped 1 base and J dropped 0 bases, with 28 bases sitting between them. Germline CDR1 LGHNA, CDR2 YNFKEQ.

The gene calls are TRBV5-1 and TRBJ2-7, with D possibly matching TRBD1 (7 bases). This CDR3 comprises 14 residues. Germline V gene lookup returns CDR1 SGHRS and CDR2 YFSETQ. Trimming shortened V by 3 bases and J by 1 base, and 11 bases separated the two germline ends. CDR3: CASSSEGQSYEQYF. CDR3 nucleotide sequence: TGCGCCAGCAGCTCGGAGGGACAGTCCTACGAGCAGTACTTC.

This chain connects TRBV5-1 to TRBJ1-4, with D hard to call. V shed 0 bases and J shed 5 bases, with 8 bases lying between them. Germline lookup yields CDR1 SGHRS and CDR2 YFSETQ. The length of the CDR3 is 14 residues. The CDR3 is CASSLAESNEKLFF. CDR3 in DNA: TGCGCCAGCAGCTTGGCGGAGTCAAATGAAAAACTGTTTTTT.

V gene TRBV28 combines with J gene TRBJ1-5; possibly TRBD1 for D (5 bases). Trimming cost V 8 bases and J 3 bases, with 14 bases left between them. This CDR3 contains 14 residues. Looked up from germline, CDR1 is MDHEN and CDR2 is SYDVKM. The CDR3 sequence is CASFVRGNNQPQHF. DNA of the CDR3: TGTGCCAGCTTTGTTAGGGGTAACAATCAGCCCCAGCATTTT.

The CDR3 DNA is TGTGCCAGCAGCCAGGGACTAGCGGGAAACAATGAGCAGTTCTTC. Its translation is CASSQGLAGNNEQFF. The chain uses TRBV7-3 and TRBJ2-1, with TRBD2 matching over 13 bases. The V segment lost 5 bases and the J segment 5 bases; nucleotides outside the gene matches: 3. This CDR3 has 15 amino acids. CDR1 and CDR2 from the germline V gene are SGHTA and FQGTGA. Complete variable domain (other parts from reference TRBV7-3 and TRBJ2-1): GAGVSQTPSNKVTEKGKYVELRCDPISGHTALYWYRQSLGQGPEFLIYFQGTGAADDSGLPNDRFFAVRPEGSVSTLKIQRTERGDSAVYLCASSQGLAGNNEQFFGPGTRLTVL.

This chain links TRBV6-1 with TRBJ1-4, with D possibly matching TRBD1 (5 bases). Trimming took 2 bases from V and 7 from J, leaving 14 bases between them. The CDR3 loop spans 15 amino acids. Per germline, CDR1 MNHNS and CDR2 SASEGT. CDR3 sequence: CASSEWAGRGEKLFF. The DNA of the CDR3 is TGTGCCAGCAGTGAATGGGCAGGGCGGGGTGAAAAACTGTTTTTT.

The chain joins TRBV5-4 to TRBJ2-1, with TRBD2 matching 13 bases. The CDR3 spans 17 residues. Per the germline V gene, CDR1 is SGHNT and CDR2 is YYREEE (reference sequence). The ends lost 4 bases at V and 6 bases at J; junction bases unmatched: 10. The CDR3 loop reads CASSAGLAGMRGNEQFF. Here the CDR3 DNA reads TGTGCCAGCAGCGCGGGACTAGCGGGAATGAGAGGCAATGAGCAGTTCTTC.

Only a few counts were recorded for this clone. The chain joins TRBV19 to TRBJ1-2, with D unclear. Germline V gene sequence: CDR1 LNHDA, CDR2 SQIVND (reference sequence). This CDR3 is built from 12 residues. With 6 bases removed from V and 6 bases from J, the gap between germline ends came to 11 bases. CDR3 sequence (DNA): TGTGCCAGTAGCCGAGGGAGGGATGGCTACACCTTC. Translated: CASSRGRDGYTF.

With respect to this clone: The same CDR3 is also encoded by other DNA sequences in this sample. This chain connects TRBV5-1 to TRBJ2-3; the match to TRBD2 covers 12 bases. V trimming: 1 base; J trimming: 2 bases; junction bases outside the gene matches: 2. Germline CDR1 reads SGHRS; CDR2 reads YFSETQ. The CDR3 has 16 residues. CDR3 sequence (DNA): TGCGCCAGCAGCTTGCTAGCGGGAGGGCTCACAGATACGCAGTATTTT. Amino acids: CASSLLAGGLTDTQYF.